Here is one T cell receptor (beta chain) with its context. The assay was immunoSEQ multiplex PCR, and TCRdb's table has in-frame clones only and misses some. The sample yields hundreds of thousands of clones, about 90% seen once. The sample comes from a study of cytomegalovirus exposure and HLA in healthy donors. Material for sequencing was PBMCs. The sequence was obtained from a man between 18 and 29 years old in good health and CMV-seropositive.

The CDR3 DNA sequence: TGTGCCAGCAGCCAGGGGGGCCGGGAGCAGTTCTTC. Amino acid sequence: CASSQGGREQFF. The chain is built from TRBV13 and TRBJ2-1; a possible D gene is TRBD1 (7 bases). Germline V CDR1 and CDR2: PRHDT, FYEKMQ (reference sequence). V gave up 5 bases and J gave up 10 bases, with 12 bases separating them. CDR3 size: 12 residues.